This T cell receptor (beta chain) was captured in a study of tumor T cells in aggressive B-cell lymphoma. Germline V gives CDR1 SNHLY, CDR2 FYNNEI. The CDR3 sequence is 13 residues long. V shed 9 bases and J shed 11 bases, with 17 bases lying between them. Assay used: immunoSEQ multiplex PCR; TCRdb lists only in-frame clones, some missing. The sample has about 2,000 clones; approximately 88% are singletons. The sample consisted of tumor tissue. This TCR was recovered from an adult with diffuse large B cell lymphoma. V usage is TRBV2 and J usage is TRBJ1-6, with a possible D match to TRBD1 (6 bases). The CDR3 reads CASRDKSYTPLHF. DNA for the CDR3: TGTGCCAGTCGGGACAAATCGTATACACCCCTCCACTTT.